These 13 T cell receptor beta chains were sequenced from one sample in a study of CD8+CD57+ T cells in acquired aplastic anemia. Patients chosen for sequencing had shown CD8+CD57+ cell expansion by flow cytometry. Genomic DNA constituted the template upon which TCR beta VDJ and CDR3 profiling was performed. TCRdb re-analysed the reads in MiXCR, keeping a single row per CDR3 protein. This table holds 200,000 to 250,000 distinct CDR3 sequences, 55% to 65% found once. Material: sorted CD4+, CD8+, or CD8+CD57+ T cells (not recorded which) from PBMCs. The receptors were gathered from a human donor with aplastic anemia.

The rearrangement uses TRBV9 and TRBJ2-5; D is perhaps TRBD2 (5 bases). CDR1 is SGDLS and CDR2 is YYNGEE in the germline V gene. V was cut by 2 bases and J by 1 base, with 9 bases left in between. There are 14 residues in the CDR3. CDR3 bases: TGTGCCAGCAGCGTGGGTAGCGCCCAAGAGACCCAGTACTTC. Encoded protein: CASSVGSAQETQYF.

This chain connects TRBV25-1 to TRBJ2-7, with 7 bases lining up with TRBD1. This CDR3 is built from 15 residues. V lost 2 bases to trimming and J lost 4 bases; unmatched junction nucleotides: 8. The germline V gene has CDR1 MGHDK and CDR2 SYGVNS. The CDR3 DNA is TGTGCCAGCAGTGAAGTCCGACAGGGTTTATACGAGCAGTACTTC. Translating gives CASSEVRQGLYEQYF.

This chain links TRBV20-1 with TRBJ1-1, with D uncertain. V lost 4 bases and J lost 3, with 12 bases in between. CDR3 length: 13 amino acids. Germline V gene sequence: CDR1 DFQATT, CDR2 SNEGSKA (reference sequence). CDR3 protein: CSAINLGHTEAFF. The CDR3 DNA sequence: TGCAGTGCTATCAATTTGGGCCACACTGAAGCTTTCTTT.

As to this clonotype: The DNA is omitted, as the CDR3 cannot be located on it reliably, and the CDR3 follows TCRdb's listing. The gene calls are TRBV15 and TRBJ1-3. Germline V gene data show CDR1 as LNHNV and CDR2 as YYDKDF (reference sequence). A total of 23 residues make up the CDR3, ends included. CDR3 in amino acids: CATSRELAGGTDTQYFGPGTIYF.

This clonotype occurred many times. The CDR3 loop reads CSARSPDSSYEQYF. In DNA, the CDR3 is TGCAGTGCTAGATCCCCGGACAGCTCCTACGAGCAGTACTTC. This chain joins TRBV20-1 and TRBJ2-7, with D possibly being TRBD1 (6 bases). Germline lookup yields CDR1 DFQATT and CDR2 SNEGSKA (reference sequence). V was pared by 2 bases and J by 0 bases, with 11 bases between. The CDR3 sequence is 14 residues long.

This clonotype was found a few times. This chain joins TRBV6-4 and TRBJ2-1; D call uncertain. The germline gives CDR1 MRHNA, CDR2 SNTAGT. Trimming cost V 6 bases and J 5 bases, with 11 bases left between them. This CDR3 region has 13 residues. The CDR3 DNA follows: TGTGCCAGCAGCCTGACTGGGAACAATGAGCAGTTCTTC. Its translation is CASSLTGNNEQFF.

The chain links TRBV10-3 to TRBJ2-7; D call uncertain. The germline V gene encodes CDR1 ENHRY and CDR2 SYGVKD. The V end lost 0 bases, the J end lost 9 bases, and 12 bases lay between the germline ends. The CDR3 extends over 13 amino acids. Here the CDR3 reads CAISESNSPGQYF. The CDR3 bases are TGTGCCATCAGTGAGTCTAACAGTCCGGGGCAGTACTTC.

This clonotype was seen more than once but under ten times. The chain joins TRBV7-3 to TRBJ2-2; 7 bases are shared with TRBD1. Per germline, CDR1 SGHTA and CDR2 FQGTGA. Trimming removed 9 bases from V and 3 bases from J; junction bases left unmatched: 7. The CDR3 is made up of 14 amino acids. The CDR3 sequence is CASRQGRHTGELFF. The CDR3, as DNA: TGTGCCAGTCGACAGGGTAGGCACACCGGGGAGCTGTTTTTT.

The V and J genes are TRBV12-3 or TRBV12-4 and TRBJ2-3, with 13 nucleotides matching TRBD2. This CDR3 is built from 17 residues. V was clipped by 4 bases and J by 3 bases; unmatched bases: 7. The chain's CDR3 is CASSSGLAGEGTDTQYF. The CDR3 DNA reads as TGTGCCAGCAGTTCCGGACTAGCGGGGGAGGGGACAGATACGCAGTATTTT.

This clonotype was observed a handful of times. V and J are TRBV7-3 and TRBJ2-7; D gene unclear. Germline V CDR1 and CDR2: SGHTA, FQGTGA. CDR3 length equals 13 residues. V lost 8 bases to trimming and J lost 3 bases, with 14 bases between them. The CDR3 is CASSKGPDYEQYF. The CDR3 DNA reads as TGTGCCAGCTCCAAGGGCCCTGACTACGAGCAGTACTTC.

The chain has TRBV20-1 and TRBJ2-5, with TRBD2 matching 7 bases. CDR1 is DFQATT, CDR2 SNEGSKA, per germline (reference sequence). The trim removed 0 bases at V and 2 bases at J, leaving 3 bases unmatched. The CDR3 covers 14 residues. The CDR3 DNA reads TGCAGTGCTAGAGAGTCCGGGAGGCAAGAGACCCAGTACTTC. It encodes CSARESGRQETQYF.

The genes are TRBV13 and TRBJ2-5; D possibly matches TRBD1 or TRBD2 (5 bases each). This CDR3 region has 14 residues. V was shortened by 0 bases and J by 8 bases, with 13 bases between the two germline ends. Germline CDR1 reads PRHDT; CDR2 reads FYEKMQ (reference sequence). In DNA form, the CDR3 reads TGTGCCAGCAGCTTAGGTGTTAGGGACGACACCCAGTACTTC. Its translation is CASSLGVRDDTQYF.

There are a few counts of this clonotype. The chain has TRBV20-1 and TRBJ1-2; D ambiguous. Trimming left V 6 bases short and J 12 bases short, with 11 bases between. The CDR3 is 9 amino acids. Germline V lookup: CDR1 DFQATT, CDR2 SNEGSKA (reference sequence). CDR3 protein: CSADFTHTF. The CDR3 nucleotides read TGCAGTGCCGACTTTACACACACCTTC.